Given below is one TCR beta chain in context. The V and J ends lost 2 bases and 7 bases respectively, with 18 bases between them. From germline, CDR1 is ENHRY and CDR2 SYGVKD. The CDR3 is made up of 16 amino acids. Clones were sequenced by immunoSEQ multiplex PCR, and TCRdb holds only the in-frame ones, with some missing. The table includes 65,000 to 90,000 clones, roughly 87% detected once. This sample is part of a study of blood T cell repertoires in COVID-19. Turning to the study itself: In each case, the material was cDNA or gDNA derived from T cells, B-cell-depleted T cells, or PBMCs.

This sequence was found in an older man with acute or convalescent COVID-19. The material sequenced was peripheral blood. The chain recombines TRBV10-3 with TRBJ2-1; D is possibly TRBD2 (6 bases). The CDR3, as DNA: TGTGCCATCAGTGAGGATGTGGACGGGAGTAGGAATGAGCAGTTCTTC. It encodes CAISEDVDGSRNEQFF.